Below, 25 T cell receptor beta chains from the same sample are listed, as sequenced in a study of read filtering for tumor transcriptome and immune sequencing. This library used 300 to 450 ng RNA and molecular barcoded adaptors spanning alpha/delta and beta/gamma chains. TCRdb independently ran MiXCR on the reads; one entry per CDR3 protein. The sample has over 35,000 distinct CDR3 sequences; roughly an eighth are singletons. Material for sequencing was a population of CD138-negative cells sorted from bone marrow. All receptors derive from a donor over 35 with multiple myeloma.

This clonotype was picked up many times. The V and J genes are TRBV7-9 and TRBJ2-5; 10 positions agree with TRBD2. The trim removed 2 bases at V and 4 bases at J, leaving 4 bases unmatched. The length of the CDR3 is 15 residues. Germline CDR1 reads SEHNR; CDR2 reads FQNEAQ (reference sequence). CDR3 DNA sequence: TGTGCCAGCAGCTTAATAAGACTAGCGGGAGAGACCCAGTACTTC. It specifies CASSLIRLAGETQYF.

This clonotype appeared a few times. One junction end does not reproduce the germline sequence, and a read error may be involved. The CDR3, as DNA: TGCAGCGTTGGGCCGGGAGGGCCTTTAAATGAGCAGCTCTTC. Translating it yields CSVGPGGPLNEQLF. V and J are TRBV29-1 and TRBJ2-1; TRBD2 agrees at 8 bases. The CDR3 consists of 14 residues. Per germline, CDR1 SQVTM and CDR2 ANQGSEA.

This clonotype came up a few times. The chain combines TRBV5-5 with TRBJ2-5, with D perhaps TRBD2 (6 bases). CDR1 and CDR2 (germline): SGHKS, YYEKEE (reference sequence). Trimming took 0 bases from V and 5 from J, leaving 14 bases between them. The CDR3 runs to 15 residues. CDR3 DNA: TGTGCCAGCAGCTTGGTCCCCGGGGGACTGGAGACCCAGTACTTC. Protein: CASSLVPGGLETQYF.

This clonotype was seen ten or more times. This chain joins TRBV6-6 and TRBJ2-5; D is unclear. Trimming cost V 2 bases and J 7 bases, with 5 bases left between them. The germline V gene encodes CDR1 MNHNY and CDR2 SVGAGI (reference sequence). The CDR3 loop spans 11 amino acids. This CDR3 reads CASSYPGTQYF. The CDR3 DNA follows: TGTGCCAGCAGTTACCCCGGGACCCAGTACTTC.

This chain connects TRBV7-9 to TRBJ2-7; no reliable D call. V shed 1 base and J shed 0 bases, with 7 bases lying between them. Germline V gives CDR1 SEHNR, CDR2 FQNEAQ (reference sequence). The CDR3 has 14 amino acids. The CDR3 is CASSLVWSSYEQYF. The CDR3 region has the DNA TGTGCCAGCAGCTTAGTTTGGTCCTCCTACGAGCAGTACTTC.

This clonotype showed up many times. This sequence joins TRBV7-9 and TRBJ2-5; 7 bases map to TRBD1. The V segment lost 4 bases and the J segment 4 bases; nucleotides outside the gene matches: 9. The CDR3 has 15 amino acids. Germline V gene lookup returns CDR1 SEHNR and CDR2 FQNEAQ (reference sequence). In nucleotides, the CDR3 is TGTGCCAGCAGCTCGGACAGGTTCAAGGGAGAGACCCAGTACTTC. Encoded protein: CASSSDRFKGETQYF. Full variable domain (rest looked up from reference TRBV7-9 and TRBJ2-5): DTGVSQNPRHKITKRGQNVTFRCDPISEHNRLYWYRQTLGQGPEFLTYFQNEAQLEKSRLLSDRFSAERPKGSFSTLEIQRTEQGDSAMYLCASSSDRFKGETQYFGPGTRLLVL.

In its sample, this clonotype was seen many times. The chain joins TRBV12-3 or TRBV12-4 to TRBJ2-7, with 7 bases that match TRBD1. J gave up 13 bases and V 4 bases, and 10 bases lay outside the gene matches. The CDR3 covers 12 residues. In DNA, the CDR3 is TGTGCCAGCAGTTCCCCGGGACAGAGGACTTACTTC. It yields the protein CASSSPGQRTYF.

This clonotype was counted many times. The J gene is TRBJ2-3, the V gene TRBV24-1; D gene uncertain. The CDR3 runs 16 residues. CDR1 KGHDR and CDR2 SFDVKD come from the germline V gene. The ends were cut back, 1 base at V and 6 bases at J, with 16 bases in the middle. The CDR3 reads CATSDLGKSASDTQYF. CDR3 nucleotide sequence: TGTGCCACCAGTGATTTAGGCAAAAGCGCGTCGGATACGCAGTATTTT.

Many counts were recorded for this clonotype. The chain uses TRBV24-1 and TRBJ2-3; unclear D gene. The CDR3 extends over 14 amino acids. Trimming shortened V by 4 bases and J by 1 base, and 8 bases separated the two germline ends. Per germline, CDR1 KGHDR and CDR2 SFDVKD. CDR3 sequence (DNA): TGTGCCACCAGTGACGATCTAGGCACAGATACGCAGTATTTT. This sequence encodes CATSDDLGTDTQYF.

The chain is built from TRBV3-1 and TRBJ1-3; D gene unclear. CDR3 size: 15 residues. Germline V gene sequence: CDR1 LGHDT, CDR2 YNNKEL (reference sequence). V was pared by 1 base and J by 4 bases, with 11 bases between. CDR3 sequence reads: CASSQGHGGGNTIYF. In nucleotides, the CDR3 is TGTGCCAGCAGCCAAGGACATGGAGGAGGAAACACCATATATTTT.

This clonotype was recorded many times. The gene calls are TRBV20-1 and TRBJ1-5; D remains unclear. From germline, CDR1 is DFQATT and CDR2 SNEGSKA (reference sequence). The length of the CDR3 is 14 residues. V lost 0 bases to trimming and J lost 12 bases, with 18 bases between them. CDR3 region: CSARDLRTQVDQHF. The CDR3 DNA follows: TGCAGTGCTAGAGATTTAAGGACTCAGGTGGACCAGCATTTT.

This clonotype was observed at least ten times. V gene TRBV2 combines with J gene TRBJ2-2, with 8 bases lining up with TRBD2. Germline lookup yields CDR1 SNHLY and CDR2 FYNNEI. J gave up 5 bases and V 3 bases, and 8 bases lay outside the gene matches. There are 16 residues in the CDR3. CDR3 loop: CASSDSAGVDTGELFF. The CDR3 region has the DNA TGTGCCAGCAGTGATTCAGCGGGAGTCGATACCGGGGAGCTGTTTTTT.

The sample holds many counts of this clonotype. The V gene is TRBV29-1, the J gene TRBJ2-7, with 9 bases lining up with TRBD2. Germline V CDR1 and CDR2: SQVTM, ANQGSEA. J was trimmed by 6 bases and V by 7 bases; bases with no gene match: 7. There are 12 residues in the CDR3. CDR3 protein: CSAPGLAGEQYF. DNA of the CDR3: TGCAGCGCCCCGGGACTAGCTGGCGAGCAGTACTTC.

This clonotype was counted at least ten times. The J gene is TRBJ2-1, the V gene TRBV6-1; 9 positions match TRBD2. The CDR3 is made up of 14 amino acids. With 8 bases clipped from V and 5 bases from J, the junction kept 7 bases outside the gene matches. From germline, CDR1 is MNHNS and CDR2 SASEGT. Written as DNA, the CDR3 is TGTGCCAGCCTGGCGGGAGGGCCCCACAATGAGCAGTTCTTC. This codes for CASLAGGPHNEQFF.

This clonotype has at least ten counts. The junction shows a germline mismatch at one end, possibly a read error. J is TRBJ2-2 and V is TRBV6-1; TRBD2 matches 10 bases. Germline V gene lookup returns CDR1 MNHNS and CDR2 SASEGT. The CDR3 spans 15 residues. The CDR3 is CASREGLAVAGELFF. The CDR3, as DNA: TGTGCCAGCAGGGAAGGACTAGCGGTTGCCGGGGAGCTGTTTTTT.

This clonotype was picked up many times. Here the CDR3 reads CASRSDSYLYGYTF. The CDR3 DNA reads as TGTGCCAGCAGGTCTGACAGCTACCTCTATGGCTACACCTTC. V and J are TRBV28 and TRBJ1-2, with a weak D call TRBD1 (5 bases). The CDR3 has 14 amino acids. Between the trimmed V and J ends, which lost 6 bases and 4 bases, there was a span of 15 bases. The germline V gene has CDR1 MDHEN and CDR2 SYDVKM.

This clonotype was observed at least ten times. The J gene is TRBJ2-3, the V gene TRBV20-1, with 9 bases that match TRBD2. With V trimmed by 0 bases and J by 4 bases, 5 bases remained unmatched. Per the germline V gene, CDR1 is DFQATT and CDR2 is SNEGSKA (reference sequence). The CDR3 is 15 residues long. The CDR3 nucleotides read TGCAGTGCTAGAGATTTGGCGGGAGGGCCAGATACGCAGTATTTT. As protein: CSARDLAGGPDTQYF.

This clonotype was detected only a few times. A much larger clone lies a single base off, so this may be a read error. The V and J genes are TRBV6-2 or TRBV6-3 and TRBJ2-5; D might be TRBD2 (5 bases). The CDR3 totals 17 residues. Germline V gene data show CDR1 as MNHEY and CDR2 as SVGEGT. V lost 0 bases, J lost 4 bases, and 18 bases lay in between. The CDR3 here is CASSYSGAVLRGETQYF. The CDR3 nucleotides are TGTGCCAGCAGTTACTCGGGAGCGGTGCTCCGGGGAGAGACCCAGTACTTC.

This clonotype appeared many times. This rearrangement joins TRBV5-1 to TRBJ1-1; D might be TRBD1 (5 bases). Germline lookup yields CDR1 SGHRS and CDR2 YFSETQ. CDR3 length: 14 residues. V shed 0 bases and J shed 2 bases, with 8 bases lying between them. DNA for the CDR3: TGCGCCAGCAGCTTGGCCACAGGAAACACTGAAGCTTTCTTT. Amino acid sequence: CASSLATGNTEAFF.

This clonotype was counted many times. This chain uses TRBV18 with TRBJ2-1, with 9 positions matching TRBD2. The ends lost 5 bases at V and 8 bases at J; junction bases unmatched: 7. Germline V gene sequence: CDR1 KGHSH, CDR2 LQKENI. The CDR3 has 14 amino acids. The CDR3 region has the DNA TGTGCCAGCTCAGGGACTAGCCAGCGAGATGAGCAGTTCTTC. Amino acids: CASSGTSQRDEQFF.

Many counts were recorded for this clonotype. The CDR3 region is CSAHREIGELFF. CDR3 in DNA: TGCAGCGCCCACAGGGAAATCGGGGAGCTGTTTTTT. The chain links TRBV29-1 to TRBJ2-2; the D gene is possibly TRBD1 (6 bases). Trimming took 7 bases from V and 7 from J, leaving 13 bases between them. Germline assignment: CDR1 SQVTM and CDR2 ANQGSEA. The CDR3 consists of 12 residues.

Points on this clonotype: With a much larger clone just one base away, this may be a read error. The chain links TRBV28 to TRBJ2-5; D remains ambiguous. This CDR3 is built from 13 residues. V was cut by 6 bases and J by 4 bases, with 12 bases left in between. Germline V gives CDR1 MDHEN, CDR2 SYDVKM. CDR3 DNA: TGTGCCAGCAGGTCAGTGGGCGGAGAGACCCAGTACTTC. Translated, it gives CASRSVGGETQYF.

The chain employs TRBV6-2 or TRBV6-3 and TRBJ2-1, with D perhaps matching TRBD1 (6 bases). This CDR3 has 15 residues. V lost 2 bases to trimming and J lost 1 base, with 9 bases between them. The germline CDR1 and CDR2 sequences are MNHEY and SVGEGT. CDR3 in DNA: TGTGCCAGCAGTTACGCAGGGGCATCCTACAATGAGCAGTTCTTC. Protein sequence: CASSYAGASYNEQFF.

Details on this clonotype: This may be a read error: a much more frequent sequence differs by one nucleotide. The conserved closing phenylalanine or tryptophan is absent in this CDR3, likely reflecting a read error. The chain employs TRBV28 and TRBJ1-5, with D uncertain. The CDR3 spans 15 residues. The V gene's germline CDR1 is MDHEN and CDR2 SYDVKM. V lost 2 bases to trimming and J lost 3 bases, with 11 bases between them. The CDR3 region is CASSLGRVPNQPQHL. The CDR3 DNA sequence: TGTGCCAGCAGTTTAGGTAGGGTGCCCAATCAGCCCCAGCATTTA.

In regard to this clonotype: A read error is likely here: a far larger clone is one base away. The chain has TRBV12-3 or TRBV12-4 and TRBJ2-1; D unclear. The CDR3 contains 12 residues. The CDR3 here is CASSLFANEQLF. In DNA form, the CDR3 reads TGTGCCAGCAGTTTATTCGCTAATGAGCAGCTCTTC.